A single sample is the source of the 27 T cell receptor beta chains below, sequenced in a study of blood T cell repertoires in COVID-19. Only in-frame clones appear in the TCRdb table, and some are missing; sequencing was by immunoSEQ multiplex PCR. The sample includes roughly 160,000 clones, 70% to 85% seen only once; the top ten take about 6.9%. Sequenced input: peripheral blood. The source is an elderly man with COVID-19, enrolled during active disease.

The CDR3 sequence: CASSYGQSGQFF. CDR3 in DNA: TGTGCCAGCAGTTACGGGCAGAGCGGGCAGTTCTTC. The chain is built from TRBV6-2 or TRBV6-3 and TRBJ2-1, with TRBD2 as a possible D gene (5 bases). The germline gives CDR1 MNHEY, CDR2 SVGEGT. V was trimmed by 2 bases and J by 12 bases, leaving 11 bases between them. The CDR3 totals 12 residues.

This clone was observed a single time. This rearrangement joins TRBV19 to TRBJ2-3; 14 positions match TRBD2. The CDR3 spans 18 residues. V dropped 4 bases and J dropped 5; count of bases not matched to a gene: 11. The germline V gene encodes CDR1 LNHDA and CDR2 SQIVND (reference sequence). CDR3 in amino acids: CASSTRLTSGGALDTQYF. The CDR3 DNA is TGTGCCAGTAGTACTCGCCTGACTAGCGGGGGGGCTTTAGATACGCAGTATTTT. Together with reference TRBV19 and TRBJ2-3, the CDR3 gives the full variable domain: DGGITQSPKYLFRKEGQNVTLSCEQNLNHDAMYWYRQDPGQGLRLIYYSQIVNDFQKGDIAEGYSVSREKKESFPLTVTSAQKNPTAFYLCASSTRLTSGGALDTQYFGPGTRLTVL.

The rearrangement joins TRBV19 to TRBJ1-5; D might be TRBD1 (5 bases). V lost 6 bases to trimming and J lost 0 bases, with 12 bases between them. CDR1 is LNHDA and CDR2 is SQIVND in the germline V gene (reference sequence). This CDR3 is 15 amino acids long. The CDR3 protein is CASRGGPYSNQPQHF. The CDR3 coding sequence is TGTGCCAGTAGGGGGGGACCTTATAGCAATCAGCCCCAGCATTTT.

The genes are TRBV7-2 and TRBJ2-7; tentative D call: TRBD1 (5 bases). Germline V CDR1 and CDR2: SGHTA, FQGNSA. V lost 4 bases to trimming and J lost 3 bases, with 10 bases between them. This CDR3 has 13 residues. The CDR3 DNA is TGTGCCAGCAGCTCCAGGGTCCTCTACGAGCAGTACTTC. This gives the protein CASSSRVLYEQYF.

The rearrangement joins TRBV7-6 to TRBJ1-6; 11 bases are a match to TRBD1. With 5 bases clipped from V and 3 bases from J, the junction kept 3 bases outside the gene matches. CDR1 and CDR2 from the germline V gene are SGHVS and FNYEAQ. CDR3 length: 16 amino acids. The CDR3 bases are TGTGCCAGCAGCCCCGGGACAGGGGGCTATAATTCACCCCTCCACTTT. Amino acids: CASSPGTGGYNSPLHF.

The chain recombines TRBV5-4 with TRBJ1-2; 7 nucleotides agree with TRBD1. V dropped 4 bases and J dropped 11; count of bases not matched to a gene: 14. Germline CDR1 SGHNT, CDR2 YYREEE (reference sequence). The CDR3 is 14 residues long. CDR3: CASSVTGVEGAYTF. Written as DNA, the CDR3 is TGTGCCAGCAGCGTAACAGGGGTAGAGGGCGCGTACACCTTC.

This clone showed up just once. The rearrangement uses TRBV5-5 and TRBJ2-4; TRBD2 is a possible D gene (6 bases). The CDR3 is 15 amino acids. The V and J ends lost 3 bases and 6 bases respectively, with 16 bases between them. Germline V CDR1 and CDR2: SGHKS, YYEKEE (reference sequence). In nucleotides, the CDR3 is TGTGCCAGCAGCTCGCGGGACCGTCCCTCAAACATTCAGTACTTC. Protein sequence: CASSSRDRPSNIQYF.

V is TRBV5-4 and J is TRBJ1-2, with 7 bases that match TRBD1. Germline values: CDR1 SGHNT, CDR2 YYREEE (reference sequence). The CDR3 has 16 amino acids. V lost 6 bases to trimming and J lost 3 bases; unmatched junction nucleotides: 14. CDR3 DNA sequence: TGTGCCAGCACCCCCAAGGGGGCAGGAGGAGACTATGGCTACACCTTC. The encoded protein is CASTPKGAGGDYGYTF. The full variable domain, its missing parts supplied by reference TRBV5-4 and TRBJ1-2, is ETGVTQSPTHLIKTRGQQVTLRCSSQSGHNTVSWYQQALGQGPQFIFQYYREEENGRGNFPPRFSGLQFPNYSSELNVNALELDDSALYLCASTPKGAGGDYGYTFGSGTRLTVV.

V and J are TRBV11-2 and TRBJ2-3, with 12 bases fitting TRBD2. The CDR3 spans 17 residues. Per germline, CDR1 SGHAT and CDR2 FQNNGV. With V trimmed by 5 bases and J by 4 bases, 10 bases remained unmatched. CDR3 sequence reads: CASSLRASGGGSDTQYF. The CDR3 DNA sequence: TGTGCCAGCAGCCTAAGGGCTAGCGGGGGGGGATCAGATACGCAGTATTTT.

As for this clone: Other DNA sequences in the same sample also yield this CDR3. V is TRBV18 and J is TRBJ2-2; 9 bases map to TRBD1. Germline CDR1 and CDR2: KGHSH and LQKENI. The CDR3 consists of 15 residues. V lost 3 bases, J lost 5 bases, and 4 bases stayed unmatched. The CDR3 DNA reads TGTGCCAGCTCACCCCGACAGGGGGGGACCGGGGAGCTGTTTTTT. Protein product: CASSPRQGGTGELFF.

V usage is TRBV2 and J usage is TRBJ1-2, with D perhaps TRBD1 (5 bases). CDR3 length: 14 amino acids. V was pared by 6 bases and J by 7 bases, with 18 bases between. Per the germline V gene, CDR1 is SNHLY and CDR2 is FYNNEI. Here the CDR3 reads CASSPFSGGSGYTF. The CDR3 DNA reads as TGTGCCAGCAGCCCCTTTTCGGGGGGTTCTGGCTACACCTTC.

V gene TRBV5-6 combines with J gene TRBJ2-5; D is unclear. Trimming took 5 bases from V and 5 from J, leaving 10 bases between them. CDR1 is SGHDT and CDR2 is YYEEEE in the germline V gene. This CDR3 comprises 12 residues. This CDR3 reads CASRSPGETQYF. CDR3 DNA: TGTGCCAGCAGATCCCCCGGGGAGACCCAGTACTTC.

The J gene is TRBJ2-7, the V gene TRBV2, with TRBD2 as a possible D gene (6 bases). Trimming left V 1 base short and J 4 bases short, with 8 bases between. CDR3 length: 13 amino acids. Looked up from germline, CDR1 is SNHLY and CDR2 is FYNNEI. The DNA for the CDR3 is TGTGCCAGCAGTGAAGAGGAGGGGTACGAGCAGTACTTC. This sequence encodes CASSEEEGYEQYF.

The chain is built from TRBV4-2 and TRBJ1-2; the D gene is possibly TRBD1 (6 bases). The CDR3 is made up of 15 amino acids. CDR1 is LGHNA and CDR2 is YNFKEQ in the germline V gene. The ends were cut back, 0 bases at V and 4 bases at J, with 12 bases in the middle. CDR3: CASSQDRGQGYGYTF. The DNA of the CDR3 is TGTGCCAGCAGCCAAGATAGGGGACAAGGCTATGGCTACACCTTC.

This clone was recorded only once. The rearrangement links TRBV6-6 to TRBJ2-3; possibly TRBD1 for D (5 bases). CDR3 length: 15 amino acids. The ends were cut back, 2 bases at V and 6 bases at J, with 15 bases in the middle. Looked up from germline, CDR1 is MNHNY and CDR2 is SVGAGI (reference sequence). This CDR3 is CASSYPTGSGDTQYF. The DNA for the CDR3 is TGTGCCAGCAGTTACCCGACTGGGTCAGGGGATACGCAGTATTTT.

V gene TRBV11-3 combines with J gene TRBJ1-3, with 7 bases aligning to TRBD1. The CDR3 is 14 amino acids. V lost 7 bases to trimming and J lost 4 bases; unmatched junction nucleotides: 7. Per the germline V gene, CDR1 is SGHNT and CDR2 is YENEEA. The CDR3 sequence: CASNPRDSGNTIYF. The CDR3 bases are TGTGCCAGCAACCCCCGGGACAGCGGAAACACCATATATTTT.

This clone was recorded once. The genes are TRBV19 and TRBJ2-1; TRBD1 is a possible D gene (6 bases). Germline CDR1 is LNHDA and CDR2 is SQIVND (reference sequence). V was pared by 6 bases and J by 1 base, with 7 bases between. CDR3 length: 13 amino acids. CDR3 bases: TGTGCCAGTAGGGGGGCTTCCTACAATGAGCAGTTCTTC. It translates to CASRGASYNEQFF.

V usage is TRBV5-1 and J usage is TRBJ2-7, with D perhaps matching TRBD2 (7 bases). The V end was cut by 4 bases, the J end by 1 base, with 12 bases between. The CDR3 length is 14 residues. Looked up from germline, CDR1 is SGHRS and CDR2 is YFSETQ. CDR3 DNA sequence: TGCGCCAGCAGCCCCGAGGGGGGGTCCTACGAGCAGTACTTC. This translates into CASSPEGGSYEQYF.

V and J are TRBV6-5 and TRBJ1-5, with D possibly being TRBD1 (5 bases). Trimming took 6 bases from V and 5 from J, leaving 11 bases between them. The CDR3 is 13 amino acids. Germline-derived CDR1 and CDR2 are MNHEY and SVGAGI. The CDR3 sequence: CASSTKGHQPQHF. CDR3 bases: TGTGCCAGCAGCACAAAGGGGCATCAGCCCCAGCATTTT.

This clone was picked up one time. This sequence joins TRBV9 and TRBJ2-3; D is perhaps TRBD2 (6 bases). Germline V CDR1 and CDR2: SGDLS, YYNGEE. Trimming removed 0 bases from V and 5 bases from J, with 7 bases in between. The length of the CDR3 is 13 residues. The CDR3 loop is CASSVGGVDTQYF. In DNA form, the CDR3 reads TGTGCCAGCAGCGTAGGCGGGGTAGATACGCAGTATTTT.

The chain is built from TRBV27 and TRBJ1-2; TRBD1 agrees at 7 bases. V was pared by 3 bases and J by 2 bases, with 6 bases of the junction left unmatched. The germline V gene has CDR1 MNHEY and CDR2 SMNVEV (reference sequence). The CDR3 runs 15 residues. CDR3 protein: CASSLTPGGNYGYTF. The DNA of the CDR3 is TGTGCCAGCAGTTTGACCCCAGGGGGAAACTATGGCTACACCTTC.

The CDR3, as DNA: TGCGCCAGCAGCTTGGGTGACAGGAGCTCCTACAATGAGCAGTTCTTC. This sequence encodes CASSLGDRSSYNEQFF. The V gene is TRBV5-1, the J gene TRBJ2-1; a weak D match, TRBD1 (6 bases). Germline V lookup: CDR1 SGHRS, CDR2 YFSETQ. Between the trimmed V and J ends, which lost 0 bases and 0 bases, there was a span of 10 bases. This CDR3 comprises 16 residues.

On this clone: Given a much more abundant clone one base away, this may be a read error. Other DNA sequences in this sample translate to the same CDR3. The genes are TRBV25-1 and TRBJ1-5, with D uncertain. Germline-derived CDR1 and CDR2 are MGHDK and SYGVNS. This CDR3 contains 14 residues. V was cut by 4 bases and J by 1 base, with 8 bases left in between. DNA for the CDR3: TGTGCCAGCAGTGTAACCGGGAGCAATCAGCCCCAGCATTTT. Amino acids: CASSVTGSNQPQHF.

The rearrangement links TRBV6-6 to TRBJ1-2; D gene uncertain. The ends were cut back, 2 bases at V and 5 bases at J, with 12 bases in the middle. From germline, CDR1 is MNHNY and CDR2 SVGAGI (reference sequence). The CDR3 runs 14 residues. The CDR3 DNA follows: TGTGCCAGCAGTTACCTAGGAGGAGAGTATGGCTACACCTTC. It translates to CASSYLGGEYGYTF.

The V and J genes are TRBV19 and TRBJ2-3; 8 bases fit TRBD1. The CDR3 covers 15 residues. The V and J ends lost 5 bases and 3 bases, in that order; junction bases with no gene match: 7. The germline V gene has CDR1 LNHDA and CDR2 SQIVND (reference sequence). Written as DNA, the CDR3 is TGTGCCAGTAGTCGACAGGGGCAGGGGACAGATACGCAGTATTTT. This codes for CASSRQGQGTDTQYF.

Notes on this clone: This could be a read error, since a much larger clone is one nucleotide away. The rearrangement links TRBV7-2 to TRBJ2-5, with TRBD2 matching 10 bases. The CDR3 is 13 residues long. CDR1 and CDR2 from the germline V gene are SGHTA and FQGNSA. CDR3 nucleotides: TGTGCCAACAGCTTAGCGGGGGGAGAGACCCAGTACTTC. Its protein product is CANSLAGGETQYF.

This chain uses TRBV6-1 with TRBJ2-1; a weak D match, TRBD2 (6 bases). Germline CDR1 MNHNS, CDR2 SASEGT. Trimming cost V 6 bases and J 4 bases, with 10 bases left between them. The length of the CDR3 is 13 residues. The CDR3 sequence: CASRNGRYNEQFF. The CDR3 bases are TGTGCCAGCAGGAACGGGAGATACAATGAGCAGTTCTTC.